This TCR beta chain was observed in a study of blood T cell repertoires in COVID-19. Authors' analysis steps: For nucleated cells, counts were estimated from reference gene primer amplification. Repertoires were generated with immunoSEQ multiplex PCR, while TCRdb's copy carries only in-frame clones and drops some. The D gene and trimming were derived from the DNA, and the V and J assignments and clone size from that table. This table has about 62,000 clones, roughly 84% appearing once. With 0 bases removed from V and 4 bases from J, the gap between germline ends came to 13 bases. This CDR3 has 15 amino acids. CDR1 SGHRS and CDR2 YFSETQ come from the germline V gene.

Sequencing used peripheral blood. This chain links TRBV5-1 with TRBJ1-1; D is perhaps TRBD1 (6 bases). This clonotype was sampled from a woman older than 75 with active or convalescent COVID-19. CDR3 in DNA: TGCGCCAGCAGCTTGGTAGGAACAGGGTTCACTGAAGCTTTCTTT. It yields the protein CASSLVGTGFTEAFF. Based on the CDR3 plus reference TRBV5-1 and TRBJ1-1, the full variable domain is KAGVTQTPRYLIKTRGQQVTLSCSPISGHRSVSWYQQTPGQGLQFLFEYFSETQRNKGNFPGRFSGRQFSNSRSEMNVSTLELGDSALYLCASSLVGTGFTEAFFGQGTRLTVV.